One and the same sample provided the 10 T cell receptor beta chains below, sequenced in a study of T-cell reconstitution after alpha-beta-depleted transplantation in children (dated by TCRdb to about 2016). Library preparation was by PCR. Sequencing was carried out with an Illumina HiSeq 2500. Molecular barcoding was employed in the preparation of TCR libraries, with unique molecular identifiers being used to normalize TCRbeta repertoire quantification. TCRdb reran the public reads through fastp at Q25 and MiXCR, keeping productive beta chains. Identical CDR3 proteins give one entry, which carries the most common genes and DNA. Here the sample has 190,000 or so distinct CDR3 sequences; roughly 6.3% occur a single time. Around 4.1% of the sample is held by the ten biggest clonotypes. The treatment or condition label on this specimen signifies: allogeneic hematopoietic cell transplantation with graft depleted of TCRalphabeta T cells and CD19 B cells.

Sequencing was performed on PBMCs, taken before TCRalphabeta/CD19-depleted stem cell transplant. The source of these receptors is a girl under three years old with combined immunodeficiency, due to receive a stem cell transplant.

This clonotype was observed a few times. V is TRBV6-5 and J is TRBJ2-5; D is possibly TRBD2 (6 bases). The CDR3 consists of 16 residues. Germline V gene lookup returns CDR1 MNHEY and CDR2 SVGAGI. V dropped 3 bases and J dropped 2 bases, with 16 bases sitting between them. The CDR3 sequence: CASSYFPTGSQETQYF. CDR3 in DNA: TGTGCCAGCAGTTATTTTCCTACCGGGAGTCAAGAGACCCAGTACTTC.

Remarks on this clonotype: A single base separates this from a much larger clone, so it may be a read error. This CDR3 is missing its conserved last phenylalanine or tryptophan, likely due to a read error. The chain is built from TRBV5-1 and TRBJ2-7; 9 bases fit TRBD2. Trimming took 0 bases from V and 2 from J; bases not matched to a gene: 3. CDR3 length equals 15 residues. The germline V gene has CDR1 SGHRS and CDR2 YFSETQ. CDR3 in amino acids: CASSLAGGGAYEQYY. In nucleotides, the CDR3 is TGCGCCAGCAGCTTGGCCGGCGGGGGGGCCTACGAGCAGTACTAC.

This clonotype has a count of ten or more. This sequence joins TRBV30 and TRBJ2-7, with D hard to call. The CDR3 sequence is 14 residues long. Trimming removed 2 bases from V and 3 bases from J, with 14 bases in between. Germline CDR1 reads GTSNPN; CDR2 reads SVGIG (reference sequence). Written as DNA, the CDR3 is TGTGCCTGGAGTTCGGCTTCCAACAGCTACGAGCAGTACTTC. This gives the protein CAWSSASNSYEQYF.

The table lists this clonotype with many counts. V is TRBV24-1 and J is TRBJ2-2; no reliable D call. The CDR3 length is 14 residues. Germline V gene sequence: CDR1 KGHDR, CDR2 SFDVKD. V was pared by 9 bases and J by 4 bases, with 14 bases between. The CDR3 DNA reads TGTGCCACCGGAGTGGGGTTCTTCACCGGGGAGCTGTTTTTT. Translation gives CATGVGFFTGELFF.

This clonotype appeared many times. CDR3 residues: CASSQRGGGNGYTF. The CDR3 DNA follows: TGTGCCAGCAGCCAACGGGGAGGGGGGAATGGCTACACCTTC. This chain uses TRBV14 with TRBJ1-2; TRBD1 is a possible D gene (6 bases). V was pared by 2 bases and J by 6 bases, with 13 bases between. The CDR3 is 14 amino acids. CDR1 and CDR2 from the germline V gene are SGHDN and FVKESK. Variable domain in full (rest from reference TRBV14 and TRBJ1-2): EAGVTQFPSHSVIEKGQTVTLRCDPISGHDNLYWYRRVMGKEIKFLLHFVKESKQDESGMPNNRFLAERTGGTYSTLKVQPAELEDSGVYFCASSQRGGGNGYTFGSGTRLTVV.

This clonotype turned up a few times. V usage is TRBV4-1 and J usage is TRBJ2-1; 14 bases are a match to TRBD2. This CDR3 is 18 amino acids long. Unmatched junction bases numbered 6, after V lost 5 bases and J lost 0 bases. Germline CDR1 reads MGHRA; CDR2 reads YSYEKL. This CDR3 reads CASSGLAGGPSSYNEQFF. For the CDR3, the DNA is TGCGCCAGCAGCGGACTAGCGGGAGGTCCAAGCTCCTACAATGAGCAGTTCTTC.

The rearrangement uses TRBV20-1 and TRBJ2-1; the D gene is possibly TRBD2 (6 bases). The CDR3 is 19 amino acids. In germline, CDR1 is DFQATT, CDR2 SNEGSKA (reference sequence). V was trimmed by 0 bases and J by 4 bases, leaving 25 bases between them. CDR3 loop: CSARDREQGTGLLYNEQFF. The CDR3 nucleotides read TGCAGTGCTAGAGATCGGGAGCAAGGGACGGGACTCCTGTACAATGAGCAGTTCTTC.

Ten or more counts support this clonotype. V is TRBV4-1 and J is TRBJ2-7; unclear D gene. Germline assignment: CDR1 MGHRA and CDR2 YSYEKL. CDR3 length equals 12 residues. With 0 bases removed from V and 6 bases from J, the gap between germline ends came to 6 bases. CDR3 DNA sequence: TGCGCCAGCAGCCAAGATCTCGCCGAGCAGTACTTC. It translates to CASSQDLAEQYF.

The chain couples TRBV21-1 to TRBJ2-3; TRBD1, as called in the table, went unchecked against the DNA. TRBV21-1 represents a pseudogene. CDR3 length: 18 residues. The CDR3 DNA is TGTGCCAGCAGCAAAGCTAAGGACAGGGAAGAAATAACAGATACGCAGTATTTT. Translating gives CASSKAKDREEITDTQYF.

This clonotype was counted ten times or more. V and J are TRBV12-3 or TRBV12-4 and TRBJ2-3; D uncertain. V dropped 6 bases and J dropped 6 bases, with 7 bases sitting between them. The CDR3 contains 11 residues. CDR3 DNA: TGTGCCAGCAGCCCCCGGGATACGCAGTATTTT. It specifies CASSPRDTQYF.